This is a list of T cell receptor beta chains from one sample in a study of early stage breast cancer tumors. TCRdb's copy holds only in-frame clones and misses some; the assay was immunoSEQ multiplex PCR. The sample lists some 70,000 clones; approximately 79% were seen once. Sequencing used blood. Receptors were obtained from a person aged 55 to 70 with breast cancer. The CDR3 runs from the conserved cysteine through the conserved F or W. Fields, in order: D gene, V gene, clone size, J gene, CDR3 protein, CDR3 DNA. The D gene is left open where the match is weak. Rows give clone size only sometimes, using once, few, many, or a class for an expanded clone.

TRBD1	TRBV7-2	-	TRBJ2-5	CASSPNIGQGSETQYF	TGTGCCAGCAGCCCTAACATCGGACAGGGCTCAGAGACCCAGTACTTC
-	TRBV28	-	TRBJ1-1	CASSVQGLRAFF	TGTGCCAGCAGTGTACAAGGACTAAGAGCTTTCTTT
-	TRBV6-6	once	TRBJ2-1	CASSLTDYNEQFF	TGTGCCAGCAGTTTGACAGATTACAATGAGCAGTTCTTC
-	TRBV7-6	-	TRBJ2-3	CASSLAQPPDTQYF	TGTGCCAGCAGCTTAGCCCAACCCCCAGATACGCAGTATTTT
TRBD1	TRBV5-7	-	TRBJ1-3	CASSLALDRAEGNTIYF	TGTGCCAGCAGCTTGGCACTGGACAGGGCGGAAGGAAACACCATATATTTT
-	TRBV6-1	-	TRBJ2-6	CASSEIGQSLSGANVLTF	TGTGCCAGCAGTGAAATCGGGCAGTCGCTCTCTGGGGCCAACGTCCTGACTTTC
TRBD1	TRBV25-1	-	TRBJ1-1	CASSEYPGTGTEAFF	TGTGCCAGCAGTGAATACCCCGGGACAGGCACTGAAGCTTTCTTT
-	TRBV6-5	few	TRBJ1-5	CASSGGGNQPQHF	TGTGCCAGCAGCGGGGGAGGCAATCAGCCCCAGCATTTT
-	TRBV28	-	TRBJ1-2	CASSLLSGPHNYGYTF	TGTGCCAGCAGTTTATTGTCGGGACCCCATAACTATGGCTACACCTTC
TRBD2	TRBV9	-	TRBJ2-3	CASSVGSSGDTDTQYF	TGTGCCAGCAGCGTAGGGTCTAGCGGGGACACAGATACGCAGTATTTT
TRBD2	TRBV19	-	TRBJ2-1	CASSNQPGLAGVEQFF	TGTGCCAGTAGTAATCAACCGGGACTAGCGGGGGTTGAGCAGTTCTTC
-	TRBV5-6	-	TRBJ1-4	CASSSVDWGGDEKLFF	TGTGCCAGCAGCTCCGTGGACTGGGGGGGTGACGAAAAACTGTTTTTT
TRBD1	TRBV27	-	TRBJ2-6	CASSSTGAGANVLTF	TGTGCCAGCAGTTCCACAGGGGCTGGGGCCAACGTCCTGACTTTC
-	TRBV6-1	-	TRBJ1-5	CASSEVWIGNQPQHF	TGTGCCAGCAGTGAAGTATGGATCGGCAATCAGCCCCAGCATTTT
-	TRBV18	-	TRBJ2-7	CASSPSSYEQYF	TGTGCCAGCTCACCAAGCAGCTACGAGCAGTACTTC
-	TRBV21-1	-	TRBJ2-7	CASSNQTGPYEQYF	TGTGCCAGCAGCAACCAGACAGGGCCCTACGAGCAGTACTTC
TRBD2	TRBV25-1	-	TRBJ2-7	CASSEQGWEGQYF	TGTGCCAGCAGTGAGCAGGGCTGGGAGGGGCAGTACTTC
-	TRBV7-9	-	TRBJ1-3	CASSFPGEGNTIYF	TGTGCCAGCAGCTTCCCTGGGGAAGGAAACACCATATATTTT
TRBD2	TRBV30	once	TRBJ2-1	CAWSVRFGLGKVNEQFF	TGTGCCTGGAGTGTACGGTTCGGACTAGGTAAGGTCAATGAGCAGTTCTTC
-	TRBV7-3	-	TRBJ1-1	CASSLGGEAFF	TGTGCCAGCAGCTTAGGGGGTGAAGCTTTCTTT
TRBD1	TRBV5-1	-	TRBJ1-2	CASSPETGAGYTF	TGCGCCAGCAGCCCAGAGACAGGGGCAGGCTACACCTTC
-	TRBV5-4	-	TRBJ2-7	CASSSPGTYEQYF	TGTGCCAGCAGCTCCCCCGGGACCTACGAGCAGTACTTC
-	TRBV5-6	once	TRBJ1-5	CASSLGPHQPQHF	TGTGCCAGCAGCTTGGGGCCACATCAGCCCCAGCATTTT
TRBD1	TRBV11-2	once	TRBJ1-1	CASTRYRGTEAFF	TGTGCCAGCACTCGGTACAGGGGCACTGAAGCTTTCTTT
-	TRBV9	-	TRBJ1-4	CASSVVGPGQRNEKLFF	TGTGCCAGCAGCGTAGTGGGTCCTGGGCAGAGAAATGAAAAACTGTTTTTT
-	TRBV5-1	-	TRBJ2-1	CASSSGGGTNEQFF	TGCGCCAGCAGCTCAGGGGGGGGCACCAATGAGCAGTTCTTC
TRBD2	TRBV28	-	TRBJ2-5	CASSLSYGGDETQYF	TGTGCCAGCAGTTTATCCTACGGGGGGGATGAGACCCAGTACTTC
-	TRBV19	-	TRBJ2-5	CASSMNGQETQYF	TGTGCCAGTAGTATGAACGGACAAGAGACCCAGTACTTC